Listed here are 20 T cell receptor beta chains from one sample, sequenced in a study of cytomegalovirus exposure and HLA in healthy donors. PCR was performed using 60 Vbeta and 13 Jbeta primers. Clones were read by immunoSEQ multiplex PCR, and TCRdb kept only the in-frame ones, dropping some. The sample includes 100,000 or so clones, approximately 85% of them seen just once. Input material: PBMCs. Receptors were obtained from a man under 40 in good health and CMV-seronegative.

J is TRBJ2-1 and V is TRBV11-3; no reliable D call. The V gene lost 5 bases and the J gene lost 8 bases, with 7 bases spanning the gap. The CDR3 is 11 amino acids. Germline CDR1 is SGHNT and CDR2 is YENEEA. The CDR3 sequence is CASSATYEQFF. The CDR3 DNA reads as TGTGCCAGCAGCGCTACGTATGAGCAGTTCTTC.

The CDR3: CASTGQGAYEQYV. The CDR3 DNA is TGCGCCAGCACTGGACAGGGTGCCTACGAGCAGTACGTC. The chain recombines TRBV5-1 with TRBJ2-7; TRBD1 agrees at 8 bases. The V gene's germline CDR1 is SGHRS and CDR2 YFSETQ. J gave up 2 bases and V 6 bases, and 4 bases lay outside the gene matches. This CDR3 contains 13 residues.

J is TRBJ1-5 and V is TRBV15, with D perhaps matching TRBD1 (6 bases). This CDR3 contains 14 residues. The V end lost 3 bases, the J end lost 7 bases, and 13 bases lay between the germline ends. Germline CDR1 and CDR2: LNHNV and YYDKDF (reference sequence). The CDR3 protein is CATSSLPGDQPQHF. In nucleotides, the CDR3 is TGTGCCACCAGCAGTCTTCCAGGGGACCAGCCCCAGCATTTT.

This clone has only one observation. The CDR3 coding sequence is TGTGCCAGCAGGGGGACAGGGGGCGGCCAGCCCCAGCATTTT. Translating gives CASRGTGGGQPQHF. The chain uses TRBV2 and TRBJ1-5; 12 bases line up with TRBD1. The CDR3 length is 14 residues. V was pared by 6 bases and J by 7 bases, with 4 bases of the junction left unmatched. Germline CDR1 reads SNHLY; CDR2 reads FYNNEI.

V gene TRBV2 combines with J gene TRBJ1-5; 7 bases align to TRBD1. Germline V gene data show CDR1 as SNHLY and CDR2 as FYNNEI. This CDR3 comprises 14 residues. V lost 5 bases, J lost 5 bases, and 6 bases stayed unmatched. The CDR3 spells CASSYGQAYQPQHF. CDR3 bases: TGTGCCAGCAGTTATGGACAGGCCTATCAGCCCCAGCATTTT.

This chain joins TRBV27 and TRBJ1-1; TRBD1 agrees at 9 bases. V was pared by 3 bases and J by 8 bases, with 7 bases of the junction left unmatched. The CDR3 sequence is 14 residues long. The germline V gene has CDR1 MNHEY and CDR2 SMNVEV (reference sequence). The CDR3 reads CASSFSQGALEAFF. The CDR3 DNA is TGTGCCAGCAGTTTCTCACAGGGGGCTTTGGAAGCTTTCTTT.

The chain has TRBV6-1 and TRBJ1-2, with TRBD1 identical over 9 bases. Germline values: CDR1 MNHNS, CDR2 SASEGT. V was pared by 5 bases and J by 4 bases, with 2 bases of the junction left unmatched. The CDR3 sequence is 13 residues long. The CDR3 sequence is CASSLDRGYGYTF. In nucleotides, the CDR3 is TGTGCCAGCAGTTTGGACAGGGGCTATGGCTACACCTTC.

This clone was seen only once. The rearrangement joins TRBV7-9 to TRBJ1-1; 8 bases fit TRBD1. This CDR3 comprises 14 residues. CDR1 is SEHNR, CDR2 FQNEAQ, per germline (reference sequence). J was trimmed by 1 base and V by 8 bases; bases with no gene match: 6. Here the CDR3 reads CASGYRGANTEAFF. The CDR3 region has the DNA TGTGCCAGCGGATACAGGGGGGCGAACACTGAAGCTTTCTTT.

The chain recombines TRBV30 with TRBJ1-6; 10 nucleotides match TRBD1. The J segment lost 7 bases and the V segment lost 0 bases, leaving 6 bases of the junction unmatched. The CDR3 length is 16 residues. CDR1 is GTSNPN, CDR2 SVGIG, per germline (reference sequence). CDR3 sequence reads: CAWSVRQGAFNSPLHF. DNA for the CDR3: TGTGCCTGGAGTGTAAGACAGGGGGCCTTCAATTCACCCCTCCACTTT.

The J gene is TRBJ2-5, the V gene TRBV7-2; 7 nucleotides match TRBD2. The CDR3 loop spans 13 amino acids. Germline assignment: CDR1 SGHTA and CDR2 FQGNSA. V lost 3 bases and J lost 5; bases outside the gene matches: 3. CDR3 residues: CASSFGLGETQYF. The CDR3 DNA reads TGTGCCAGCAGCTTTGGACTAGGGGAGACCCAGTACTTC.

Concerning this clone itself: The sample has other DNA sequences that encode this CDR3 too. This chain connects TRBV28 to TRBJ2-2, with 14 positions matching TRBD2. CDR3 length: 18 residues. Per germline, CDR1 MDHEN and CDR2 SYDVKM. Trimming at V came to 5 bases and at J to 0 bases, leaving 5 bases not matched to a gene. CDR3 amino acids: CASSPRLAGGPNTGELFF. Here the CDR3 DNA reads TGTGCCAGCAGTCCCCGACTAGCGGGGGGGCCGAACACCGGGGAGCTGTTTTTT.

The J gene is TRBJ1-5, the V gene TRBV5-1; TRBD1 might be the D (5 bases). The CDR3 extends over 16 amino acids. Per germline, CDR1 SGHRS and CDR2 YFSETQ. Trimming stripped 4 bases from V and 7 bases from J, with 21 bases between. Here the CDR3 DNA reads TGCGCCAGCAGCACTGGGCCTCGGGGGACCAGGCAGCCCCAGCATTTT. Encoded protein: CASSTGPRGTRQPQHF.

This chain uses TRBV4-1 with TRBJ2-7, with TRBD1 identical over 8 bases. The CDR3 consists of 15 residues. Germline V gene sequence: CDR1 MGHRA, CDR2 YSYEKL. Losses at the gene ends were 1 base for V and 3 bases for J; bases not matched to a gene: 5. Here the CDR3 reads CASSQASTGDYEQYF. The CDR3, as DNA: TGCGCCAGCAGCCAAGCTTCGACAGGGGACTACGAGCAGTACTTC.

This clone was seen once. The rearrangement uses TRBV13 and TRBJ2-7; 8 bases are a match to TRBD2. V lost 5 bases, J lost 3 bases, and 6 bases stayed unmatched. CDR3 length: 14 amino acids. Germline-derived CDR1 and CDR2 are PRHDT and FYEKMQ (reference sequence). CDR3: CASSPGLEGYEQYF. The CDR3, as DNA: TGTGCCAGCAGCCCGGGACTAGAGGGCTACGAGCAGTACTTC.

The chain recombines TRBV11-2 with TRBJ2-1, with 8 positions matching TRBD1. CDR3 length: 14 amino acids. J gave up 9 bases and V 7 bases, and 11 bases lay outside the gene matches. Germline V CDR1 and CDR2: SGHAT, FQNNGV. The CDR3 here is CASTRDRGNGEQFF. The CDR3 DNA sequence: TGTGCCAGCACCAGAGACAGGGGTAACGGTGAGCAGTTCTTC.

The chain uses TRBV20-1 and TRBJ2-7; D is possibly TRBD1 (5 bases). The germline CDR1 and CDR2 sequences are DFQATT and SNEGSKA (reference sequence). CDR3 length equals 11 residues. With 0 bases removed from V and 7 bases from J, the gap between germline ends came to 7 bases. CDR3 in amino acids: CSARETGEQYF. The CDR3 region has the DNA TGCAGTGCTAGAGAAACAGGAGAGCAGTACTTC.

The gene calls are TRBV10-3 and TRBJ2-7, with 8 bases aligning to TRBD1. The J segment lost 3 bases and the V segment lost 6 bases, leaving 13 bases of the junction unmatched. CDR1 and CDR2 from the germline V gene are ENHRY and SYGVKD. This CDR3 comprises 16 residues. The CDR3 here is CAIRKEGTGGYYEQYF. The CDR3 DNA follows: TGTGCCATCAGAAAGGAAGGGACAGGAGGGTACTACGAGCAGTACTTC.

The DNA for the CDR3 is TGTGCCACCAGCAGCTTCCCCCGGGACAGGTCCCAAGAGACCCAGTACTTC. Encoded protein: CATSSFPRDRSQETQYF. The chain links TRBV15 to TRBJ2-5, with 8 bases matching TRBD1. The germline V gene has CDR1 LNHNV and CDR2 YYDKDF (reference sequence). The CDR3 runs 17 residues. The junction had 10 bases not matched to a gene; V was cut back by 3 bases and J by 1 base.

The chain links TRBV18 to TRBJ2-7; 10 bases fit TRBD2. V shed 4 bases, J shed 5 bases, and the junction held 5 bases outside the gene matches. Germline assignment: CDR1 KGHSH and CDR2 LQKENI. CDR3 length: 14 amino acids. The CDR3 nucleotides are TGTGCCAGCTCACAAGGGACTAGCGAAAACGAGCAGTACTTC. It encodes CASSQGTSENEQYF.

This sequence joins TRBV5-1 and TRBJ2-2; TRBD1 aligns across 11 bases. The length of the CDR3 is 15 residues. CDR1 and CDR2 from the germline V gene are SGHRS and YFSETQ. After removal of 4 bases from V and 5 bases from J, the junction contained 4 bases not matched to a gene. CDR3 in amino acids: CASSRTGGRTGELFF. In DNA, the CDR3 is TGCGCCAGCAGCCGGACAGGGGGCCGAACCGGGGAGCTGTTTTTT.